The T cell receptor beta chain described here comes from a study of shared clonotypes between healthy human individuals. Method: immunoSEQ multiplex PCR; TCRdb's copy keeps in-frame clones and lacks some. The sample consists of some 2,000,000 clones, approximately 94% of them appearing once. Naive CD8 isolation took CD45RO-negative cells positively selected for CCR7 and excluded terminally differentiated effector memory CD45RA+ cells. The sequence came from a young man in good health. The sample consisted of naive CD8+ T cells sorted from blood.

The CDR3 is CASSLGQYEQYF. The CDR3 DNA follows: TGTGCCAGCAGCCTCGGACAGTACGAGCAGTACTTC. The gene calls are TRBV2 and TRBJ2-7, with D tentatively TRBD1 (6 bases). The germline CDR1 and CDR2 sequences are SNHLY and FYNNEI. This CDR3 comprises 12 residues. Trimming shortened V by 6 bases and J by 4 bases, and 10 bases separated the two germline ends.